This T cell receptor (beta chain) was obtained from a study of shared clonotypes between healthy human individuals. Study at large: Three plates each covered CD4 naive and memory; CD8 naive two, CD8 memory one.

After removal of 5 bases from V and 5 bases from J, the junction contained 10 bases not matched to a gene. The CDR3 covers 15 residues. Germline CDR1 SGHTA, CDR2 FQGTGA. Splitting of each subset's genomic DNA was done evenly across several immunoSEQ plates. Generated by immunoSEQ multiplex PCR, the TCRdb table keeps only in-frame clones and is missing some. Altogether some 1.4 million clones are present, about 96% being singletons, with the ten largest covering more than 0.9%. The sample was naive CD4+ T cells sorted from blood. Subset here: CD45RA+ positively selected. The V gene is TRBV7-3, the J gene TRBJ1-2; 8 bases map to TRBD1. This TCR came from a man younger than 45 in good health. The CDR3 sequence: CASSLRGQGGYGYTF. In DNA form, the CDR3 reads TGTGCCAGCAGCCTACGAGGACAGGGTGGATATGGCTACACCTTC.